These 21 T cell receptor beta chains came from one sample sequenced in a study of T cell changes during pregnancy in multiple sclerosis. TCRdb's copy holds only in-frame clones and misses some; the assay was immunoSEQ multiplex PCR. The sample records just under 85,000 clones, about nine tenths being singletons. The sample here was peripheral blood, taken in the first trimester of pregnancy. The receptors were sampled from a female donor with multiple sclerosis, enrolled in a pregnancy study.

The J gene is TRBJ2-7, the V gene TRBV19, with 9 bases fitting TRBD2. Germline CDR1 is LNHDA and CDR2 is SQIVND (reference sequence). This CDR3 is 14 amino acids long. J was trimmed by 4 bases and V by 3 bases; bases with no gene match: 4. CDR3 DNA: TGTGCCAGTAGTATTGGTAGCGGGAGTTACGAGCAGTACTTC. As protein: CASSIGSGSYEQYF.

The chain couples TRBV6-6 to TRBJ1-2; 7 bases align to TRBD1. The V segment lost 6 bases and the J segment 5 bases; nucleotides outside the gene matches: 3. Germline CDR1 is MNHNY and CDR2 is SVGAGI (reference sequence). This CDR3 has 12 amino acids. CDR3 in amino acids: CASRMTGYGYTF. The CDR3 DNA sequence: TGTGCCAGCAGGATGACAGGGTATGGCTACACCTTC.

The chain links TRBV11-2 to TRBJ2-1; 12 nucleotides line up with TRBD2. Germline-derived CDR1 and CDR2 are SGHAT and FQNNGV. With 2 bases clipped from V and 7 bases from J, the junction kept 12 bases outside the gene matches. There are 18 residues in the CDR3. As DNA, the CDR3 is TGTGCCAGCAGCTTATTGGCTAGCGGGGGGGCCGGTGTTAATGAGCAGTTCTTC. It yields the protein CASSLLASGGAGVNEQFF.

This chain links TRBV4-1 with TRBJ1-1, with D uncertain. Trimming removed 0 bases from V and 0 bases from J, with 17 bases in between. The CDR3 contains 18 residues. Germline CDR1 reads MGHRA; CDR2 reads YSYEKL. The CDR3 DNA reads TGCGCCAGCAGCCAAGATTGGGAGGGAGTCAAGATGAACACTGAAGCTTTCTTT. Its protein is CASSQDWEGVKMNTEAFF.

This clone was observed a single time. V is TRBV27 and J is TRBJ2-7, with TRBD2 matching 7 bases. The V gene end was trimmed by 5 bases and the J gene end by 2 bases; junction bases not matched to a gene: 9. The V gene's germline CDR1 is MNHEY and CDR2 SMNVEV (reference sequence). This CDR3 contains 15 residues. The CDR3 protein is CASSKASGGTYEQYF. The CDR3 region has the DNA TGTGCCAGCAGTAAAGCTAGCGGAGGCACCTACGAGCAGTACTTC.

This clone was picked up one time. In DNA, the CDR3 is TGTGCCAGCAGCTTAGGGGGGCCATATAGCAATCAGCCCCAGCATTTT. Its translation: CASSLGGPYSNQPQHF. V usage is TRBV7-2 and J usage is TRBJ1-5, with D perhaps TRBD1 (6 bases). The germline V and J ends were trimmed by 1 base and 0 bases, with 10 bases remaining between them. The CDR3 runs to 16 residues. Germline V gene lookup returns CDR1 SGHTA and CDR2 FQGNSA.

The chain links TRBV7-2 to TRBJ2-2; D call uncertain. Trimming stripped 1 base from V and 3 bases from J, with 3 bases between. Germline V CDR1 and CDR2: SGHTA, FQGNSA. This CDR3 is built from 13 residues. The DNA of the CDR3 is TGTGCCAGCAGCTTAGTCTACACCGGGGAGCTGTTTTTT. Translation: CASSLVYTGELFF.

The CDR3 sequence: CASSLRLAGLPYEQYF. CDR3 nucleotides: TGTGCCAGCAGCCTAAGACTAGCGGGACTCCCCTACGAGCAGTACTTC. This chain uses TRBV7-8 with TRBJ2-7; 11 bases align to TRBD2. J was trimmed by 2 bases and V by 5 bases; bases with no gene match: 8. Germline V lookup: CDR1 SGHVS, CDR2 FQNEAQ. The CDR3 consists of 16 residues.

This rearrangement joins TRBV7-2 to TRBJ1-2; D might be TRBD1 (5 bases). CDR3 length: 15 amino acids. V lost 5 bases, J lost 8 bases, and 21 bases lay in between. Per germline, CDR1 SGHTA and CDR2 FQGNSA. The CDR3 here is CASSLRGQGREGYTF. In DNA, the CDR3 is TGTGCCAGCAGCCTAAGGGGTCAGGGTCGCGAGGGCTACACCTTC. Full variable domain (missing parts from reference TRBV7-2 and TRBJ1-2): GAGVSQSPSNKVTEKGKDVELRCDPISGHTALYWYRQSLGQGLEFLIYFQGNSAPDKSGLPSDRFSAERTGGSVSTLTIQRTQQEDSAVYLCASSLRGQGREGYTFGSGTRLTVV.

The chain recombines TRBV19 with TRBJ2-1; maybe TRBD2 (6 bases). V lost 2 bases to trimming and J lost 5 bases, with 13 bases between them. This CDR3 spans 15 amino acids. Per the germline V gene, CDR1 is LNHDA and CDR2 is SQIVND (reference sequence). Written as DNA, the CDR3 is TGTGCCAGTAGTATATCGGGGGTGAGGAACAATGAGCAGTTCTTC. This sequence encodes CASSISGVRNNEQFF.

In its sample, this clone was seen a few times. This rearrangement joins TRBV7-6 to TRBJ2-5; TRBD1 matches at 7 bases. Germline trimming cut 5 bases from V and 5 bases from J; bases unmatched to any gene: 8. This CDR3 has 14 amino acids. The germline CDR1 and CDR2 sequences are SGHVS and FNYEAQ. The CDR3 reads CASSDAWDSETQYF. The CDR3 nucleotides read TGTGCCAGCAGCGACGCGTGGGACAGCGAGACCCAGTACTTC.

The chain joins TRBV5-6 to TRBJ2-2; 9 nucleotides agree with TRBD2. The J segment lost 6 bases and the V segment lost 2 bases, leaving 17 bases of the junction unmatched. The germline V gene encodes CDR1 SGHDT and CDR2 YYEEEE. The CDR3 runs 19 residues. Here the CDR3 DNA reads TGTGCCAGCAGCTTCCTAGCGGGACTACTGTCTCTTCCAGCCGGGGAGCTGTTTTTT. As protein: CASSFLAGLLSLPAGELFF.

The chain couples TRBV29-1 to TRBJ2-2; D may be TRBD1 (6 bases). The germline V gene encodes CDR1 SQVTM and CDR2 ANQGSEA. The CDR3 sequence is 12 residues long. V dropped 6 bases and J dropped 2 bases, with 7 bases sitting between them. The CDR3 DNA follows: TGCAGCGTAGGGGGAAACACCGGGGAGCTGTTTTTT. As protein: CSVGGNTGELFF.

The chain has TRBV27 and TRBJ2-3; 9 bases match TRBD2. CDR1 is MNHEY, CDR2 SMNVEV, per germline (reference sequence). The CDR3 length is 19 residues. The J segment lost 0 bases and the V segment lost 2 bases, leaving 12 bases of the junction unmatched. CDR3 region: CASSLGGGRAFPSTDTQYF. CDR3 DNA sequence: TGTGCCAGCAGTTTAGGGGGCGGGAGGGCCTTTCCAAGCACAGATACGCAGTATTTT.

This clone was counted only a few times. This chain connects TRBV5-1 to TRBJ1-1; TRBD1 might be the D (5 bases). Germline assignment: CDR1 SGHRS and CDR2 YFSETQ. The CDR3 is 14 amino acids. V shed 7 bases and J shed 2 bases, with 15 bases lying between them. CDR3 protein: CASEFGGGNTEAFF. The CDR3 DNA reads as TGCGCCAGCGAATTTGGGGGGGGAAACACTGAAGCTTTCTTT. The complete variable domain, with remaining parts taken from reference TRBV5-1 and TRBJ1-1, reads KAGVTQTPRYLIKTRGQQVTLSCSPISGHRSVSWYQQTPGQGLQFLFEYFSETQRNKGNFPGRFSGRQFSNSRSEMNVSTLELGDSALYLCASEFGGGNTEAFFGQGTRLTVV.

V usage is TRBV5-1 and J usage is TRBJ2-3; 7 nucleotides match TRBD2. After removal of 0 bases from V and 8 bases from J, the junction contained 9 bases not matched to a gene. Germline V gene lookup returns CDR1 SGHRS and CDR2 YFSETQ. There are 15 residues in the CDR3. The CDR3 bases are TGCGCCAGCAGCTTGGTTGCGGGAGTGACTCCTACGCAGTATTTT. This codes for CASSLVAGVTPTQYF.

The V and J genes are TRBV4-2 and TRBJ2-3; D may be TRBD2 (6 bases). With 4 bases removed from V and 1 base from J, the gap between germline ends came to 15 bases. CDR3 length: 16 amino acids. Germline CDR1 reads LGHNA; CDR2 reads YNFKEQ. The CDR3 coding sequence is TGTGCCAGCAGCCCTGCGGAGGGTGGGGGCACAGATACGCAGTATTTT. Protein: CASSPAEGGGTDTQYF.

The rearrangement uses TRBV5-4 and TRBJ2-7, with 7 positions matching TRBD1. This CDR3 region has 13 residues. CDR1 and CDR2 (germline): SGHNT, YYREEE (reference sequence). Trimming took 4 bases from V and 7 from J; bases not matched to a gene: 8. CDR3 sequence: CASSATGSREQYF. The CDR3 DNA sequence: TGTGCCAGCAGCGCGACAGGGTCTAGAGAGCAGTACTTC.

The CDR3 sequence is CASSWDLAGGPDTQYF. DNA of the CDR3: TGTGCCAGCAGCTGGGATCTAGCGGGAGGGCCAGATACGCAGTATTTT. V and J are TRBV7-9 and TRBJ2-3, with 12 bases identical to TRBD2. There are 16 residues in the CDR3. After removal of 4 bases from V and 4 bases from J, the junction contained 6 bases not matched to a gene. The V gene's germline CDR1 is SEHNR and CDR2 FQNEAQ (reference sequence).

This chain uses TRBV11-3 with TRBJ2-5, with D uncertain. Trimming stripped 1 base from V and 7 bases from J, with 13 bases between. Germline V gives CDR1 SGHNT, CDR2 YENEEA. This CDR3 contains 14 residues. The CDR3 DNA reads TGTGCCAGCAGCTTAGTTCGATACTCACGGACCCAGTACTTC. It specifies CASSLVRYSRTQYF.

The chain has TRBV15 and TRBJ2-2, with a weak D call TRBD2 (5 bases). V was pared by 0 bases and J by 5 bases, with 7 bases between. The CDR3 totals 14 residues. The V gene's germline CDR1 is LNHNV and CDR2 YYDKDF (reference sequence). In DNA form, the CDR3 reads TGTGCCACCAGCAGAGATCTAGCTACCGGGGAGCTGTTTTTT. Its translation: CATSRDLATGELFF.